The source of this T cell receptor (beta chain) is a study of T cells in Graves' hyperthyroidism and ophthalmopathy. The study, taken as a whole, reports: Among clonotypes expanded in thyroid above 0.001, most were also found in blood.

This clonotype was seen repeatedly, ten times or more. Its target is not known. No progression to ophthalmopathy during 18 months of follow-up defined stable disease. Participants, patients aged 18 to 65, had newly diagnosed hyperthyroidism with a duration under 2 months. Clinicians diagnosed patients from clinical symptoms, serum thyroxine and TRAb, thyroid ultrasound and orbital computed tomography. Researchers took RNA transcripts and amplified the TCR beta CDR3 regions from them. TCR CDR3 regions were first amplified by RT-PCR with HTBI primers. Via MiXCR, TCRdb re-called the multiplex PCR reads, giving one row per CDR3 protein. The sample has a few hundred thousand distinct CDR3 sequences, 15% to 18% seen once. V lost 5 bases and J lost 10, with 9 bases in between. Germline V gene sequence: CDR1 SGHAT, CDR2 FQNNGV. CDR3 size: 12 residues.

Sequencing input: blood. This clonotype originated in a woman aged 25 to 39 with Graves' hyperthyroidism. The V call is TRBV11-2, the J call TRBJ1-6; D uncertain. CDR3 sequence reads: CASSPRGSPLHF. The CDR3 nucleotides read TGTGCCAGCAGCCCGAGAGGATCACCCCTCCACTTT.